One sample yielded the 31 T cell receptor beta chains listed below, sequenced in a study of cytomegalovirus exposure and HLA in healthy donors. The PCR was carried out with 60 Vbeta primers and 13 Jbeta primers. Clones were sequenced by immunoSEQ multiplex PCR, and TCRdb holds only the in-frame ones, with some missing. The repertoire holds about 150,000 clones, with over 60% as singletons. Source material: PBMCs. All receptors derive from a female donor in good health and CMV-seropositive.

On this clone: The junction departs from the called germline gene at one end, perhaps through a read error. The rearrangement joins TRBV7-9 to TRBJ1-2; possibly TRBD1 for D (6 bases). Germline-derived CDR1 and CDR2 are SEHNR and FQNEAQ (reference sequence). CDR3 length equals 13 residues. The CDR3 protein is CSSSSTGNYGYTF. CDR3 bases: TGTTCCAGCAGTTCCACAGGGAACTATGGCTACACCTTC.

This chain joins TRBV11-3 and TRBJ1-4; possible D gene TRBD1, 6 bases. Germline V CDR1 and CDR2: SGHNT, YENEEA. This CDR3 comprises 16 residues. The V end was cut by 4 bases, the J end by 1 base, with 13 bases between. CDR3 protein: CASSYRLDRTNEKLFF. CDR3 DNA: TGTGCCAGCAGCTACCGGTTGGACAGAACTAATGAAAAACTGTTTTTT.

The CDR3 bases are TGTGCCAGCTCACCACAGTTATCACAGGGGGCTGACGAGCAGTACTTC. Translated: CASSPQLSQGADEQYF. This chain links TRBV18 with TRBJ2-7; 9 positions match TRBD1. CDR1 is KGHSH, CDR2 LQKENI, per germline. The V and J ends lost 1 base and 5 bases, in that order; junction bases with no gene match: 9. The CDR3 extends over 16 amino acids.

A few counts support this clone. The chain links TRBV11-3 to TRBJ2-2, with 8 bases aligning to TRBD1. From germline, CDR1 is SGHNT and CDR2 YENEEA. V lost 5 bases to trimming and J lost 5 bases; unmatched junction nucleotides: 10. The CDR3 runs 16 residues. CDR3 DNA sequence: TGTGCCAGCAGCGGGACAGGTCGATGGGGTACCGGGGAGCTGTTTTTT. The encoded protein is CASSGTGRWGTGELFF. Using reference TRBV11-3 and TRBJ2-2 for the parts outside the CDR3, the full variable domain is EAGVVQSPRYKIIEKKQPVAFWCNPISGHNTLYWYLQNLGQGPELLIRYENEEAVDDSQLPKDRFSAERLKGVDSTLKIQPAELGDSAVYLCASSGTGRWGTGELFFGEGSRLTVL.

The rearrangement joins TRBV7-9 to TRBJ2-7, with D possibly being TRBD2 (6 bases). This CDR3 spans 14 amino acids. V was shortened by 7 bases and J by 6 bases, with 19 bases between the two germline ends. Germline V gives CDR1 SEHNR, CDR2 FQNEAQ (reference sequence). The CDR3 coding sequence is TGTGCCAGCACGCAGAGCCAGGGACTGGGCGAGCAGTACTTC. It codes for CASTQSQGLGEQYF.

The V call is TRBV5-4, the J call TRBJ1-2, with D perhaps matching TRBD1 (5 bases). The CDR3 has 16 residues. Germline V gene lookup returns CDR1 SGHNT and CDR2 YYREEE (reference sequence). The V gene lost 4 bases and the J gene lost 3 bases, with 19 bases spanning the gap. CDR3 loop: CASSRGGRVRDYGYTF. DNA for the CDR3: TGTGCCAGCAGCAGGGGAGGCAGGGTGAGAGACTATGGCTACACCTTC.

This clone was seen a few times. The rearrangement joins TRBV4-2 to TRBJ2-2, with 9 nucleotides matching TRBD1. The CDR3 is 18 residues long. V was clipped by 0 bases and J by 0 bases; unmatched bases: 5. CDR1 and CDR2 from the germline V gene are LGHNA and YNFKEQ. This CDR3 reads CASSQEPRQGANTGELFF. CDR3 coding DNA: TGTGCCAGCAGCCAAGAACCCCGACAGGGGGCGAACACCGGGGAGCTGTTTTTT.

The chain has TRBV4-2 and TRBJ2-7, with 10 bases identical to TRBD2. Trimming took 1 base from V and 4 from J; bases not matched to a gene: 4. There are 15 residues in the CDR3. Per the germline V gene, CDR1 is LGHNA and CDR2 is YNFKEQ. CDR3: CASSQVTSGTYEQYF. The CDR3 DNA reads as TGTGCCAGCAGCCAAGTCACTAGCGGGACTTACGAGCAGTACTTC.

The J gene is TRBJ2-7, the V gene TRBV5-4, with D possibly being TRBD2 (6 bases). Looked up from germline, CDR1 is SGHNT and CDR2 is YYREEE (reference sequence). The V end was cut by 7 bases, the J end by 0 bases, with 20 bases between. The CDR3 sequence is 16 residues long. CDR3 amino acids: CASYSAGTGSSYEQYF. In DNA form, the CDR3 reads TGTGCCAGCTATAGTGCCGGGACCGGGAGCTCCTACGAGCAGTACTTC.

The V call is TRBV7-9, the J call TRBJ2-7, with D perhaps TRBD2 (5 bases). Germline assignment: CDR1 SEHNR and CDR2 FQNEAQ (reference sequence). The germline V and J ends were trimmed by 1 base and 3 bases, with 10 bases remaining between them. The CDR3 loop spans 14 amino acids. For the CDR3, the DNA is TGTGCCAGCAGCTTAGATGGAGGTGGCTACGAGCAGTACTTC. Protein product: CASSLDGGGYEQYF.

The V call is TRBV28, the J call TRBJ1-2, with TRBD1 matching over 7 bases. The CDR3 extends over 15 amino acids. Germline V gene data show CDR1 as MDHEN and CDR2 as SYDVKM. The trim removed 4 bases at V and 3 bases at J, leaving 8 bases unmatched. CDR3 in amino acids: CASSSLGDSYYGYTF. CDR3 bases: TGTGCCAGCAGTTCCCTGGGGGACAGTTACTATGGCTACACCTTC.

V gene TRBV5-1 combines with J gene TRBJ1-1, with unresolved D. CDR1 SGHRS and CDR2 YFSETQ come from the germline V gene. V dropped 0 bases and J dropped 4 bases, with 10 bases sitting between them. This CDR3 spans 14 amino acids. CDR3 protein: CASSLGAVSTEAFF. The CDR3 bases are TGCGCCAGCAGCTTGGGGGCAGTATCCACTGAAGCTTTCTTT.

This chain joins TRBV5-1 and TRBJ2-3, with 9 nucleotides matching TRBD2. Germline CDR1 reads SGHRS; CDR2 reads YFSETQ. CDR3 length: 16 amino acids. Trimming removed 0 bases from V and 3 bases from J; junction bases left unmatched: 5. The CDR3 region has the DNA TGCGCCAGCAGCTTGGGGTCTAGCGGGACGACAGATACGCAGTATTTT. Amino acids: CASSLGSSGTTDTQYF. The full variable domain, in which reference TRBV5-1 and TRBJ2-3 provide the parts outside the CDR3, is KAGVTQTPRYLIKTRGQQVTLSCSPISGHRSVSWYQQTPGQGLQFLFEYFSETQRNKGNFPGRFSGRQFSNSRSEMNVSTLELGDSALYLCASSLGSSGTTDTQYFGPGTRLTVL.

The rearrangement joins TRBV7-7 to TRBJ2-3; 11 bases are shared with TRBD2. Germline V gene lookup returns CDR1 SSHAT and CDR2 FNYEAQ (reference sequence). This CDR3 is 17 amino acids long. The trim removed 5 bases at V and 6 bases at J, leaving 13 bases unmatched. Here the CDR3 reads CASSPVSGRATGDTQYF. CDR3 in DNA: TGTGCCAGCAGCCCCGTTAGCGGGAGGGCCACGGGGGATACGCAGTATTTT.

The chain links TRBV18 to TRBJ2-6, with 7 bases that match TRBD1. Germline CDR1 and CDR2: KGHSH and LQKENI. Trimming cost V 0 bases and J 0 bases; bases outside gene matches: 8. The CDR3 runs 19 residues. Here the CDR3 DNA reads TGTGCCAGCTCACCACCCTGGGGACAGACAACCTCTGGGGCCAACGTCCTGACTTTC. It encodes CASSPPWGQTTSGANVLTF. The full variable domain, with the rest looked up from reference TRBV18 and TRBJ2-6, is NAGVMQNPRHLVRRRGQEARLRCSPMKGHSHVYWYRQLPEEGLKFMVYLQKENIIDESGMPKERFSAEFPKEGPSILRIQQVVRGDSAAYFCASSPPWGQTTSGANVLTFGAGSRLTVL.

This rearrangement joins TRBV5-4 to TRBJ2-7; 7 bases map to TRBD2. Trimming cost V 0 bases and J 6 bases; bases outside gene matches: 18. This CDR3 spans 18 amino acids. Looked up from germline, CDR1 is SGHNT and CDR2 is YYREEE (reference sequence). The CDR3, as DNA: TGTGCCAGCAGCTTGGAGGGAGGGAGGCGGTTAGGTAGGGGCGAGCAGTACTTC. It specifies CASSLEGGRRLGRGEQYF.

This clone was seen a few times. The V call is TRBV5-4, the J call TRBJ2-2; 10 nucleotides align to TRBD2. J lost 3 bases, V lost 3 bases, and 5 bases had no gene match. This CDR3 contains 16 residues. Germline values: CDR1 SGHNT, CDR2 YYREEE (reference sequence). Written as DNA, the CDR3 is TGTGCCAGCAGCTCTTGGACTAGCGGACACACCGGGGAGCTGTTTTTT. This codes for CASSSWTSGHTGELFF.

The chain joins TRBV5-1 to TRBJ2-6; D is undetermined. The CDR3 sequence is 16 residues long. V was trimmed by 1 base and J by 0 bases, leaving 8 bases between them. Per germline, CDR1 SGHRS and CDR2 YFSETQ. The CDR3 protein is CASSLSPLSGANVLTF. CDR3 coding DNA: TGCGCCAGCAGCTTGTCCCCCCTCTCTGGGGCCAACGTCCTGACTTTC.

The chain is built from TRBV19 and TRBJ2-1; D perhaps matches TRBD1 (6 bases). Germline assignment: CDR1 LNHDA and CDR2 SQIVND (reference sequence). Trimming took off 2 bases at V and 3 bases at J, with 11 bases between the two ends. The CDR3 is made up of 15 amino acids. CDR3 in amino acids: CASSIQGFDYNEQFF. The CDR3 DNA follows: TGTGCCAGTAGTATACAGGGGTTCGACTACAATGAGCAGTTCTTC.

This chain uses TRBV10-2 with TRBJ2-3; 10 bases align to TRBD2. The CDR3 covers 15 residues. J was trimmed by 1 base and V by 6 bases; bases with no gene match: 4. Germline V lookup: CDR1 WSHSY, CDR2 SAAADI. The CDR3 protein is CASRLAGGGTDTQYF. The CDR3, as DNA: TGCGCCAGCAGGTTAGCGGGGGGAGGCACAGATACGCAGTATTTT.

CDR3 nucleotides: TGCGCCAGCAGCAAGACAGTGTTAGACTATGGCTACACCTTC. It specifies CASSKTVLDYGYTF. The gene calls are TRBV5-1 and TRBJ1-2; D possibly corresponds to TRBD1 (5 bases). Trimming cost V 4 bases and J 3 bases, with 13 bases left between them. This CDR3 contains 14 residues. CDR1 is SGHRS, CDR2 YFSETQ, per germline.

The chain couples TRBV2 to TRBJ2-7; D is ambiguous. Trimming removed 6 bases at V and 7 bases at J, with 10 bases between. CDR1 is SNHLY, CDR2 FYNNEI, per germline. This CDR3 has 11 amino acids. The CDR3 coding sequence is TGTGCCAGCAGCCCCCTGTTGGAGCAGTACTTC. This encodes CASSPLLEQYF.

A few counts support this clone. The rearrangement uses TRBV19 and TRBJ1-3; D unclear. Germline loops: CDR1 LNHDA, CDR2 SQIVND (reference sequence). Trimming removed 7 bases from V and 0 bases from J, with 7 bases in between. The CDR3 extends over 13 amino acids. The CDR3 region is CASTDRSGNTIYF. For the CDR3, the DNA is TGTGCCAGTACAGATCGCTCTGGAAACACCATATATTTT.

This clone was counted a few times. CDR3 loop: CASSQQGDRETQYF. CDR3 sequence (DNA): TGTGCCAGCAGCCAACAGGGAGATCGAGAGACCCAGTACTTC. V and J are TRBV7-9 and TRBJ2-5; a weak D match, TRBD1 (6 bases). V was clipped by 5 bases and J by 4 bases, with 14 bases between them. Looked up from germline, CDR1 is SEHNR and CDR2 is FQNEAQ (reference sequence). The CDR3 covers 14 residues.

Here the CDR3 reads CASSFGGANVLTF. DNA of the CDR3: TGTGCCAGCAGCTTCGGGGGGGCCAACGTCCTGACTTTC. The chain uses TRBV11-2 and TRBJ2-6; D ambiguous. CDR3 length equals 13 residues. Trimming stripped 3 bases from V and 4 bases from J, with 4 bases between. Germline V gene sequence: CDR1 SGHAT, CDR2 FQNNGV. The full variable domain, its missing parts supplied by reference TRBV11-2 and TRBJ2-6, is EAGVAQSPRYKIIEKRQSVAFWCNPISGHATLYWYQQILGQGPKLLIQFQNNGVVDDSQLPKDRFSAERLKGVDSTLKIQPAKLEDSAVYLCASSFGGANVLTFGAGSRLTVL.

The sample holds a few counts of this clone. The chain joins TRBV6-1 to TRBJ2-3; D gene unclear. Germline V gives CDR1 MNHNS, CDR2 SASEGT. V was clipped by 5 bases and J by 6 bases, with 6 bases between them. This CDR3 has 11 amino acids. The CDR3 here is CASSPLDTQYF. For the CDR3, the DNA is TGTGCCAGCAGTCCGTTGGATACGCAGTATTTT.

By proportion, this clone is medium-sized (0.01 to 0.1%). This CDR3 reads CASSHTDRSSNQPQHF. In DNA, the CDR3 is TGCGCCAGCAGCCACACGGACAGGTCTAGCAATCAGCCCCAGCATTTT. The chain has TRBV4-1 and TRBJ1-5; 7 bases are shared with TRBD1. Trimming cost V 3 bases and J 0 bases; bases outside gene matches: 5. The CDR3 length is 16 residues. CDR1 MGHRA and CDR2 YSYEKL come from the germline V gene.

The CDR3 loop reads CAISATRTEAFF. The CDR3 bases are TGTGCCATCAGTGCGACACGAACTGAAGCTTTCTTT. This chain connects TRBV10-3 to TRBJ1-1; D gene ambiguous. Per germline, CDR1 ENHRY and CDR2 SYGVKD. With 4 bases removed from V and 5 bases from J, the gap between germline ends came to 8 bases. The CDR3 extends over 12 amino acids.

In this sample, this clone turned up a few times. The rearrangement uses TRBV29-1 and TRBJ2-5, with TRBD2 identical over 9 bases. The J call may not be correct, given that the DNA end is closer to TRBJ2-7. The CDR3 is 12 amino acids. Germline V lookup: CDR1 SQVTM, CDR2 ANQGSEA. The CDR3 here is CSVGLAANEQYF. CDR3 coding DNA: TGCAGCGTTGGACTAGCGGCGAACGAGCAGTACTTC.

This chain joins TRBV19 and TRBJ1-6, with D perhaps matching TRBD1 (5 bases). Germline V gene sequence: CDR1 LNHDA, CDR2 SQIVND (reference sequence). The V gene lost 3 bases and the J gene lost 6 bases, with 12 bases spanning the gap. The CDR3 has 15 amino acids. CDR3 sequence reads: CASSIGAQVNSPLHF. As DNA, the CDR3 is TGTGCCAGTAGTATTGGGGCACAGGTTAATTCACCCCTCCACTTT.

The gene calls are TRBV19 and TRBJ2-4; 8 positions agree with TRBD1. The CDR3 covers 13 residues. CDR1 is LNHDA, CDR2 SQIVND, per germline (reference sequence). Unmatched junction bases numbered 6, after V lost 5 bases and J lost 9 bases. DNA of the CDR3: TGTGCCAGTAGTGGACAGGGTGTTGGCATTCAGTACTTC. It codes for CASSGQGVGIQYF. The whole variable domain, remainder taken from reference TRBV19 and TRBJ2-4, is DGGITQSPKYLFRKEGQNVTLSCEQNLNHDAMYWYRQDPGQGLRLIYYSQIVNDFQKGDIAEGYSVSREKKESFPLTVTSAQKNPTAFYLCASSGQGVGIQYFGAGTRLSVL.